A single sample is the source of the 2 T cell receptor beta chains below, sequenced in a study of monozygotic twins with inflammatory bowel disease (dated by TCRdb to the late 2010s). The method was 5' RACE. The sequencer listed for this sample is Illumina HiSeq 2500. Each entry corresponds to one CDR3 protein sequence from reads that TCRdb reprocessed, and DNA is not given. The sample table includes more than 300,000 distinct CDR3 sequences. Roughly 5.3% of the sample goes to the ten largest clones. Source material: blood. These receptors all come from a human donor with ulcerative colitis or Crohn's disease, or a healthy co-twin of an affected twin (not recorded which).

V gene TRBV3-1 combines with J gene TRBJ2-1; absent DNA, TCRdb's TRBD1 call cannot be checked. This CDR3 is built from 14 residues. Germline lookup yields CDR1 LGHDT and CDR2 YNNKEL (reference sequence). CDR3 sequence reads: CASSLTGSRDEQFF.

The chain couples TRBV2 to TRBJ1-2; TCRdb's D gene call, TRBD1, goes unchecked for lack of DNA. In germline, CDR1 is SNHLY, CDR2 FYNNEI. The CDR3 is 17 residues long. The CDR3 reads CASSEFGGQGSNYGYTF.